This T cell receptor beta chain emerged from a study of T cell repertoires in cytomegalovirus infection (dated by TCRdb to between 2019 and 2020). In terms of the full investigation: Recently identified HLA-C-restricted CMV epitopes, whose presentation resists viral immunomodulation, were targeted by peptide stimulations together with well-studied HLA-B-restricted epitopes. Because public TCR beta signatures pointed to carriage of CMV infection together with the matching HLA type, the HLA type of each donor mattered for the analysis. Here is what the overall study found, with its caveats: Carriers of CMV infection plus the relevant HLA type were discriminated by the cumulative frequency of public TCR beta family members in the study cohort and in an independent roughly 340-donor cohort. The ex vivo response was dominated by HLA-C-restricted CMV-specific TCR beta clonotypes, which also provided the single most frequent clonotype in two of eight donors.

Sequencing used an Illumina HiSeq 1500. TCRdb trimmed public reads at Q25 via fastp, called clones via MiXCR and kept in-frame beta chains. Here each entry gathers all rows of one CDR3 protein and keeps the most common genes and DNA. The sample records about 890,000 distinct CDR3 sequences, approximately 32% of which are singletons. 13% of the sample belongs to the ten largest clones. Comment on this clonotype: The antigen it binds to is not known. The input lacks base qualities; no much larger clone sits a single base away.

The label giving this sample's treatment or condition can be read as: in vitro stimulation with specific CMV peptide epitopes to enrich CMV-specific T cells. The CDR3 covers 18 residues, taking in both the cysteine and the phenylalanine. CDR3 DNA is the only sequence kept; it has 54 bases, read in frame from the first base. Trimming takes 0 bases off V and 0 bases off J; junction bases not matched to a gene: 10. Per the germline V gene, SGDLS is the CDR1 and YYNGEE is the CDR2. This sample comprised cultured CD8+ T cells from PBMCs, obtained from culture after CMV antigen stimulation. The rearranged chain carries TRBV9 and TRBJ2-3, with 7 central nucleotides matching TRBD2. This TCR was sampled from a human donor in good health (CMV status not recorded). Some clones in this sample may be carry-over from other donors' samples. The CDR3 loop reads CASSVERGGDPSTDTQYF. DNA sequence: TGTGCCAGCAGCGTAGAACGCGGGGGAGACCCAAGCACAGATACGCAGTATTTT. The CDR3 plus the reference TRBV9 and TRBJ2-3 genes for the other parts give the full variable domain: DSGVTQTPKHLITATGQRVTLRCSPRSGDLSVYWYQQSLDQGLQFLIQYYNGEERAKGNILERFSAQQFPDLHSELNLSSLELGDSALYFCASSVERGGDPSTDTQYFGPGTRLTVL.